Presented here are 30 T cell receptor beta chains from one specimen sequenced in a study of cytomegalovirus exposure and HLA in healthy donors. A multiplex PCR was run with 60 Vbeta primers and 13 Jbeta primers. Method: immunoSEQ multiplex PCR; TCRdb's copy keeps in-frame clones and lacks some. The top ten clones hold 3.5% to 4% of a sample with about 300,000 clones, 86% of them seen once. The sequenced sample consisted of PBMCs. All receptors come from a man aged 35 to 55 in good health and CMV-seropositive.

The chain is built from TRBV29-1 and TRBJ2-1, with 7 bases identical to TRBD1. This CDR3 region has 19 residues. The germline V gene encodes CDR1 SQVTM and CDR2 ANQGSEA. V trimming: 4 bases; J trimming: 5 bases; junction bases outside the gene matches: 23. The CDR3 protein is CSVVGARDSTRGYDNEQFF. DNA for the CDR3: TGCAGCGTTGTAGGGGCCCGGGACAGTACCAGGGGATATGACAATGAGCAGTTCTTC.

This chain links TRBV2 with TRBJ2-1, with a possible D match to TRBD2 (5 bases). This CDR3 comprises 15 residues. Germline CDR1 is SNHLY and CDR2 is FYNNEI. V was shortened by 7 bases and J by 7 bases, with 20 bases between the two germline ends. In DNA form, the CDR3 reads TGTGCCAGCATCGAAGGGAGCAGGTCGAGAAATGAGCAGTTCTTC. Amino acid sequence: CASIEGSRSRNEQFF.

The genes are TRBV5-5 and TRBJ1-5; TRBD1 aligns across 10 bases. J was trimmed by 6 bases and V by 4 bases; bases with no gene match: 4. The CDR3 is 14 residues long. Per the germline V gene, CDR1 is SGHKS and CDR2 is YYEKEE (reference sequence). As DNA, the CDR3 is TGTGCCAGCAGCCCGACAGGGGGCGGTCAGCCCCAGCATTTT. Translated: CASSPTGGGQPQHF.

This clone was seen a handful of times. The sample holds other DNA sequences that translate to the same CDR3. V and J are TRBV5-1 and TRBJ2-5, with TRBD2 identical over 8 bases. The CDR3 contains 14 residues. J lost 1 base, V lost 1 base, and 0 bases had no gene match. In germline, CDR1 is SGHRS, CDR2 YFSETQ. CDR3 in amino acids: CASSLTSGQETQYF. CDR3 DNA sequence: TGCGCCAGCAGCTTGACTAGCGGCCAAGAGACCCAGTACTTC. Variable domain in full (rest from reference TRBV5-1 and TRBJ2-5): KAGVTQTPRYLIKTRGQQVTLSCSPISGHRSVSWYQQTPGQGLQFLFEYFSETQRNKGNFPGRFSGRQFSNSRSEMNVSTLELGDSALYLCASSLTSGQETQYFGPGTRLLVL.

The genes are TRBV11-1 and TRBJ2-7; tentative D call: TRBD1 (5 bases). CDR3 size: 13 residues. CDR1 is SGHAT, CDR2 FQDESV, per germline (reference sequence). V dropped 5 bases and J dropped 3 bases, with 11 bases sitting between them. The CDR3 DNA reads as TGTGCCAGCAGCCCAGACAGCCGCTACGAGCAGTACTTC. This encodes CASSPDSRYEQYF.

The V gene is TRBV6-5, the J gene TRBJ1-1; tentatively, D is TRBD1 (5 bases). This CDR3 is 14 amino acids long. Germline CDR1 reads MNHEY; CDR2 reads SVGAGI. V shed 5 bases and J shed 4 bases, with 14 bases lying between them. In nucleotides, the CDR3 is TGTGCCAGCAGTGAAGAGGGGAGGGTCACTGAAGCTTTCTTT. Its protein product is CASSEEGRVTEAFF.

This clone was counted a single time. The rearrangement joins TRBV29-1 to TRBJ2-5, with 10 bases matching TRBD1. The J call may be faulty, since TRBJ2-7 better matches the DNA end. Germline V gene sequence: CDR1 SQVTM, CDR2 ANQGSEA. The CDR3 spans 15 residues. This CDR3 is CSVDTGTGDMYEQYF. The CDR3 coding sequence is TGCAGCGTTGACACAGGGACAGGGGATATGTACGAGCAGTACTTC.

As regards this clone: Other DNA sequences in the same sample also yield this CDR3. The chain combines TRBV2 with TRBJ1-1; TRBD1 matches 7 bases. The CDR3 spans 13 residues. CDR1 SNHLY and CDR2 FYNNEI come from the germline V gene. With 4 bases clipped from V and 1 base from J, the junction kept 0 bases outside the gene matches. The CDR3 DNA follows: TGTGCCAGCAGTGGACAGGGGAACACTGAAGCTTTCTTT. Translated: CASSGQGNTEAFF.

On this clone itself: This CDR3 is also generated by other DNA sequences in the sample. The rearrangement uses TRBV2 and TRBJ2-7; TRBD2 is a possible D gene (5 bases). Germline V lookup: CDR1 SNHLY, CDR2 FYNNEI. CDR3 length equals 13 residues. V was shortened by 6 bases and J by 4 bases, with 13 bases between the two germline ends. For the CDR3, the DNA is TGTGCCAGCAGGAGGACTGGACTGTACGAGCAGTACTTC. It yields the protein CASRRTGLYEQYF.

This chain uses TRBV27 with TRBJ2-7; D remains unclear. CDR3 size: 16 residues. The ends were cut back, 0 bases at V and 0 bases at J, with 12 bases in the middle. The germline V gene has CDR1 MNHEY and CDR2 SMNVEV (reference sequence). In nucleotides, the CDR3 is TGTGCCAGCAGTTTATCGTGGGCCCTTGTCTCCTACGAGCAGTACTTC. Translated: CASSLSWALVSYEQYF.

This clone was found a few times. This chain links TRBV4-1 with TRBJ2-3, with D unclear. Germline assignment: CDR1 MGHRA and CDR2 YSYEKL. Trimming removed 0 bases at V and 2 bases at J, with 9 bases between. This CDR3 has 15 residues. The CDR3 coding sequence is TGCGCCAGCAGCCAAGAATCGCGCAACACAGATACGCAGTATTTT. It yields the protein CASSQESRNTDTQYF.

The chain is built from TRBV19 and TRBJ2-7, with TRBD2 matching over 8 bases. The CDR3 length is 14 residues. J lost 3 bases, V lost 3 bases, and 4 bases had no gene match. The germline gives CDR1 LNHDA, CDR2 SQIVND (reference sequence). The CDR3 loop reads CASSILAGRYEQYF. The CDR3 coding sequence is TGTGCCAGTAGTATTCTAGCGGGCCGCTACGAGCAGTACTTC.

The gene calls are TRBV29-1 and TRBJ2-5, with 9 nucleotides matching TRBD2. Judging by the DNA end, TRBJ2-7 fits better; the J call may be wrong. From germline, CDR1 is SQVTM and CDR2 ANQGSEA. The CDR3 extends over 13 amino acids. The CDR3 here is CSVASGRSYEQYF. In nucleotides, the CDR3 is TGCAGCGTTGCGAGCGGGAGGTCCTACGAGCAGTACTTC.

The chain couples TRBV11-2 to TRBJ1-1; possible D gene TRBD1, 6 bases. V lost 5 bases, J lost 11 bases, and 18 bases lay in between. Germline CDR1 SGHAT, CDR2 FQNNGV. This CDR3 comprises 13 residues. In nucleotides, the CDR3 is TGTGCCAGCAGCCTATCGGAGGTTCAGGGGGCTTTCTTT. Amino acids: CASSLSEVQGAFF. The variable domain in full, with the rest retrieved from reference TRBV11-2 and TRBJ1-1, is EAGVAQSPRYKIIEKRQSVAFWCNPISGHATLYWYQQILGQGPKLLIQFQNNGVVDDSQLPKDRFSAERLKGVDSTLKIQPAKLEDSAVYLCASSLSEVQGAFFGQGTRLTVV.

The genes are TRBV5-1 and TRBJ1-2; D may be TRBD1 (5 bases). V dropped 4 bases and J dropped 2 bases, with 12 bases sitting between them. Germline assignment: CDR1 SGHRS and CDR2 YFSETQ. This CDR3 region has 14 residues. Here the CDR3 DNA reads TGCGCCAGCAGCCGGGGGTCAGGGAACTATGGCTACACCTTC. It specifies CASSRGSGNYGYTF.

V gene TRBV4-2 combines with J gene TRBJ2-7; 7 bases line up with TRBD2. Trimming cost V 1 base and J 3 bases; bases outside gene matches: 6. The germline V gene has CDR1 LGHNA and CDR2 YNFKEQ. The CDR3 has 15 residues. Here the CDR3 DNA reads TGTGCCAGCAGCCAAGTTACTAGCGCCTACTACGAGCAGTACTTC. It codes for CASSQVTSAYYEQYF.

As to this clone: The identical CDR3 is also encoded by other nucleotide sequences in the sample. V usage is TRBV9 and J usage is TRBJ2-7; 8 positions match TRBD1. The V gene end was trimmed by 4 bases and the J gene end by 2 bases; junction bases not matched to a gene: 5. Germline CDR1 reads SGDLS; CDR2 reads YYNGEE. This CDR3 is 14 amino acids long. The CDR3 coding sequence is TGTGCCAGCAGCCCCGGACAGGGCACCTACGAGCAGTACTTC. Its translation: CASSPGQGTYEQYF.

This clone was detected a few times. The rearrangement uses TRBV4-1 and TRBJ2-7; 7 bases fit TRBD1. V lost 2 bases and J lost 7; bases outside the gene matches: 11. The CDR3 extends over 15 amino acids. Per germline, CDR1 MGHRA and CDR2 YSYEKL. CDR3 nucleotides: TGCGCCAGCAGCCAACCTGACAGGGTGGTACGGGAGCAGTACTTC. It encodes CASSQPDRVVREQYF.

The chain joins TRBV5-1 to TRBJ2-3; tentatively, D is TRBD2 (7 bases). Trimming took off 3 bases at V and 4 bases at J, with 24 bases between the two ends. This CDR3 has 18 residues. From germline, CDR1 is SGHRS and CDR2 YFSETQ. CDR3: CASSSFIGGGVQADTQYF. The CDR3, as DNA: TGCGCCAGCAGCTCGTTTATAGGGGGGGGCGTACAGGCAGATACGCAGTATTTT.

This clone was picked up a small number of times. The chain joins TRBV6-1 to TRBJ2-7; 9 bases line up with TRBD1. This CDR3 spans 15 amino acids. Germline V gene data show CDR1 as MNHNS and CDR2 as SASEGT. The V and J ends lost 3 bases and 5 bases, in that order; junction bases with no gene match: 8. This chain's CDR3 is CASSEGDRDHHEQYF. CDR3 nucleotides: TGTGCCAGCAGTGAGGGGGACAGGGACCATCACGAGCAGTACTTC.

The J gene is TRBJ1-5, the V gene TRBV5-1; a possible D gene is TRBD1 (6 bases). The germline V gene has CDR1 SGHRS and CDR2 YFSETQ. V was trimmed by 0 bases and J by 1 base, leaving 8 bases between them. There are 15 residues in the CDR3. CDR3 sequence: CASSLDGQSNQPQHF. CDR3 nucleotide sequence: TGCGCCAGCAGCTTGGACGGACAGAGCAATCAGCCCCAGCATTTT.

The chain combines TRBV7-3 with TRBJ1-1, with 9 bases that match TRBD1. Losses at the gene ends were 3 bases for V and 8 bases for J; bases not matched to a gene: 4. CDR1 is SGHTA and CDR2 is FQGTGA in the germline V gene. The CDR3 has 13 residues. CDR3 protein: CASSFNRGREAFF. The CDR3 region has the DNA TGTGCCAGCAGCTTCAACAGGGGGCGAGAAGCTTTCTTT.

This clone showed up just a few times. The chain employs TRBV21-1 and TRBJ1-1. TRBV21-1 is described as a pseudogene. CDR3 length: 9 amino acids. The CDR3 loop is CASSPEAFF. For the CDR3, the DNA is TGTGCCAGCAGCCCGGAAGCTTTCTTT.

This clone was seen a handful of times. V usage is TRBV4-1 and J usage is TRBJ2-1; 11 bases map to TRBD2. The CDR3 consists of 17 residues. V trimming: 0 bases; J trimming: 9 bases; junction bases outside the gene matches: 10. CDR1 is MGHRA, CDR2 YSYEKL, per germline. CDR3 nucleotide sequence: TGCGCCAGCAGCCAAGATCAAACTAGCGGGAGTCGCATTGAGCAGTTCTTC. Encoded protein: CASSQDQTSGSRIEQFF.

The genes are TRBV18 and TRBJ1-1, with 7 bases identical to TRBD1. The germline CDR1 and CDR2 sequences are KGHSH and LQKENI. This CDR3 is 15 amino acids long. Trimming cost V 3 bases and J 3 bases; bases outside gene matches: 7. For the CDR3, the DNA is TGTGCCAGCTCACCTACGCCTGGACAGGACACTGAAGCTTTCTTT. This gives the protein CASSPTPGQDTEAFF.

V and J are TRBV28 and TRBJ2-7, with TRBD1 identical over 7 bases. V lost 7 bases and J lost 5; bases outside the gene matches: 8. The germline gives CDR1 MDHEN, CDR2 SYDVKM. This CDR3 contains 13 residues. In DNA form, the CDR3 reads TGTGCCAGCATCTCCGGGACAGAGAACGAGCAGTACTTC. Its translation is CASISGTENEQYF.

The chain is built from TRBV27 and TRBJ2-5; 9 positions agree with TRBD1. The J call may be in error: the DNA end matches TRBJ2-7 better. Germline V lookup: CDR1 MNHEY, CDR2 SMNVEV (reference sequence). This CDR3 contains 14 residues. The DNA for the CDR3 is TGTGCCAGCACTCGGACAGGGGCCTCCTACGAGCAGTACTTC. Translating gives CASTRTGASYEQYF.

The rearrangement links TRBV6-1 to TRBJ1-5; D is unclear. Germline V gives CDR1 MNHNS, CDR2 SASEGT. CDR3 length: 18 residues. Trimming took off 2 bases at V and 3 bases at J, with 20 bases between the two ends. The CDR3 loop is CASSELGRRERLNQPQHF. CDR3 in DNA: TGTGCCAGCAGTGAACTGGGTAGGAGGGAGAGGCTCAATCAGCCCCAGCATTTT.

In regard to this clone: Relative to the germline gene, one junction end is altered; a read error may explain this. The chain couples TRBV7-9 to TRBJ1-1; 8 bases match TRBD1. Germline V gene data show CDR1 as SEHNR and CDR2 as FQNEAQ (reference sequence). CDR3 length: 15 residues. The CDR3 nucleotides are TGTTCCAGCAGCCTACAGGACAGGGCGGCGATTGAAGCTTTCTTT. Amino acids: CSSSLQDRAAIEAFF.

In the case of this clone: Germline and junction disagree at one end, which may indicate a read error. This chain connects TRBV7-9 to TRBJ1-2, with unresolved D. This CDR3 comprises 14 residues. CDR1 and CDR2 from the germline V gene are SEHNR and FQNEAQ (reference sequence). The CDR3 protein is CSSSLAGLNYGYTF. DNA of the CDR3: TGTTCCAGCAGCTTAGCAGGACTCAACTATGGCTACACCTTC.